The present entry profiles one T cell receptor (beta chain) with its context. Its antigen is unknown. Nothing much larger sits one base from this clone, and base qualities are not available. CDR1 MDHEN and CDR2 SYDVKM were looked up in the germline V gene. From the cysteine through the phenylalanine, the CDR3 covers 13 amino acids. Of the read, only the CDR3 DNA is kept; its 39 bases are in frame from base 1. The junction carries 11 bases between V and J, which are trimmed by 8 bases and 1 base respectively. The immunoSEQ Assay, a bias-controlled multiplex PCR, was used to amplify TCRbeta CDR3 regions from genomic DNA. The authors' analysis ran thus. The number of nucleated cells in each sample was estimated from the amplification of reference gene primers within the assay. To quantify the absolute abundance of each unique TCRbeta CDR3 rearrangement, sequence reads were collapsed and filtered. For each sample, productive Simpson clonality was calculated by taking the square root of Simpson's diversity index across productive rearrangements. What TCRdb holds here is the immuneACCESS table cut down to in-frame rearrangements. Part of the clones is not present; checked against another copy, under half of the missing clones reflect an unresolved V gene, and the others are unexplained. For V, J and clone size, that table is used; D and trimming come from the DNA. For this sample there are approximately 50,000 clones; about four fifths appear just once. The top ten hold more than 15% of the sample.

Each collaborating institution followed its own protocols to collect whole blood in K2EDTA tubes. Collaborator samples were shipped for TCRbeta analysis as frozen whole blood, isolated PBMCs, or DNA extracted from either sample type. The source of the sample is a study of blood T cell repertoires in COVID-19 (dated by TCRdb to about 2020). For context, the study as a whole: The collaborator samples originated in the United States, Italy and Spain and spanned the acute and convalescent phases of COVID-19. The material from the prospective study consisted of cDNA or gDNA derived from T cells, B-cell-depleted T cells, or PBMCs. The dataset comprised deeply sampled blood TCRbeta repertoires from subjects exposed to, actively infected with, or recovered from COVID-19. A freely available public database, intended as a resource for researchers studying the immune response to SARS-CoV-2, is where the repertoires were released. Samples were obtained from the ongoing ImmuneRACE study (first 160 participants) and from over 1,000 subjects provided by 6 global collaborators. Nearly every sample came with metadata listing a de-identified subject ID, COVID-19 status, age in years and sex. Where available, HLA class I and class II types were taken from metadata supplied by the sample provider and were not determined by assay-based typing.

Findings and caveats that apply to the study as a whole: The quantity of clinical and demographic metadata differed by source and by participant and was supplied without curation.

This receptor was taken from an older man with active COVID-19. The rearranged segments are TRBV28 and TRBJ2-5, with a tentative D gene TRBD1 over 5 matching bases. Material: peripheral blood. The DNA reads TGTGCCAGCGAAGGGCAGGGCCAAGAGACCCAGTACTTC. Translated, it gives CASEGQGQETQYF.